The rows below give T cell receptor beta chains drawn from one sample of a study of cytomegalovirus exposure and HLA in healthy donors. Generated by immunoSEQ multiplex PCR, the TCRdb table keeps only in-frame clones and is missing some. This table holds about 110,000 clones, 82% found once. Sequenced material: PBMCs. These receptors were collected from a woman younger than 30 in good health and CMV-seronegative. Both conserved end residues are part of each CDR3. D genes are given only for firm matches. Part of the rows lack a size; the others show once, few, many or a class for expanded clones.

V: TRBV29-1; size: NA; J: TRBJ1-2; D: TRBD1; DNA: TGCAGCGTTGAAGATCGACAGGGGAACTATGGCTACACCTTC; CDR3: CSVEDRQGNYGYTF
V: TRBV11-3; size: NA; J: TRBJ1-4; D: NA; DNA: TGTGCCAGCAGCTTCCGGGGAGGAGAAAAACTGTTTTTT; CDR3: CASSFRGGEKLFF
V: TRBV30; size: once; J: TRBJ2-2; D: NA; DNA: TGTGCCTGGGGCGGTATCGCGAACACCGGGGAGCTGTTTTTT; CDR3: CAWGGIANTGELFF
V: TRBV6-5; size: few; J: TRBJ1-4; D: NA; DNA: TGTGCCAGCACCAACGGGGGCGGGAGGGAAAAACTGTTTTTT; CDR3: CASTNGGGREKLFF
V: TRBV18; size: once; J: TRBJ2-3; D: TRBD1; DNA: TGTGCCAGCTCACCGAAGGGACAGCGCACAGATACGCAGTATTTT; CDR3: CASSPKGQRTDTQYF
V: TRBV4-1; size: NA; J: TRBJ2-1; D: NA; DNA: TGCGCCAGCAGCCAAAGGTGGGGCTCCAATGAGCAGTTCTTC; CDR3: CASSQRWGSNEQFF
V: TRBV5-1; size: NA; J: TRBJ2-2; D: TRBD2; DNA: TGCGCCAGCAGCAACCTACTAGCGGAGAAGAACACCGGGGAGCTGTTTTTT; CDR3: CASSNLLAEKNTGELFF
V: TRBV5-6; size: once; J: TRBJ1-2; D: NA; DNA: TGTGCCAGCAGCCTCCCGGTGGGGGCCTTCTATGGCTACACCTTC; CDR3: CASSLPVGAFYGYTF
V: TRBV4-3; size: NA; J: TRBJ2-3; D: NA; DNA: TGCGCCAGCAGCCGGGAGGGACACAGCACAGATACGCAGTATTTT; CDR3: CASSREGHSTDTQYF
V: TRBV9; size: NA; J: TRBJ2-1; D: NA; DNA: TGTGCCAGCAGCGCTGGGGGGACTTCCTACAATGAGCAGTTCTTC; CDR3: CASSAGGTSYNEQFF
V: TRBV11-3; size: NA; J: TRBJ2-5; D: TRBD2; DNA: TGTGCCAGCAGCCCGGGACTAGATTGGACCCAGTACTTC; CDR3: CASSPGLDWTQYF
V: TRBV5-4; size: few; J: TRBJ1-3; D: NA; DNA: TGTGCCAGCTCGGACAAGAGCTCTGGAAACACCATATATTTT; CDR3: CASSDKSSGNTIYF
V: TRBV10-3; size: NA; J: TRBJ2-7; D: NA; DNA: TGTGCCATCAGTGAATCGAGATACGAGCAGTACTTC; CDR3: CAISESRYEQYF
V: TRBV2; size: NA; J: TRBJ1-6; D: TRBD1; DNA: TGTGCCAGCAGTACAGGGGTCCTTTTCAGCTCCTATAATTCACCCCTCCACTTT; CDR3: CASSTGVLFSSYNSPLHF
V: TRBV7-2; size: NA; J: TRBJ1-3; D: TRBD1; DNA: TGTGCCAGCAGCCTTGACAGGGAAATAGACACCATATATTTT; CDR3: CASSLDREIDTIYF